This TCR beta chain comes out of a study of cytomegalovirus exposure and HLA in healthy donors. A remark on this clone: Its cognate antigen is unknown.

The donors were members of the validation cohort comprising 120 subjects, separate from the approximately 670-subject first cohort. The repertoire was sequenced with immunoSEQ multiplex PCR; TCRdb's copy has only in-frame clones and lacks some. The sample lists some 80,000 clones; 90% to 97% were seen once. Study-level points and caveats: The study recorded more than 150 TCR beta chains that were cytomegalovirus-associated. In vitro experiments confirmed that three CMV-associated chains were specific for CMV antigens.

V lost 3 bases to trimming and J lost 2 bases, with 12 bases between them. The CDR3 has 15 amino acids. Germline V gene data show CDR1 as SNHLY and CDR2 as FYNNEI. Sequenced input: PBMCs. The chain employs TRBV2 and TRBJ2-3; tentative D call: TRBD1 (5 bases). The TCR was taken from a woman aged 18-29 years in good health and CMV-seronegative. The CDR3 nucleotides read TGTGCCAGCAGTGAGGCAGGGCAGTTCACAGATACGCAGTATTTT. Its protein product is CASSEAGQFTDTQYF.